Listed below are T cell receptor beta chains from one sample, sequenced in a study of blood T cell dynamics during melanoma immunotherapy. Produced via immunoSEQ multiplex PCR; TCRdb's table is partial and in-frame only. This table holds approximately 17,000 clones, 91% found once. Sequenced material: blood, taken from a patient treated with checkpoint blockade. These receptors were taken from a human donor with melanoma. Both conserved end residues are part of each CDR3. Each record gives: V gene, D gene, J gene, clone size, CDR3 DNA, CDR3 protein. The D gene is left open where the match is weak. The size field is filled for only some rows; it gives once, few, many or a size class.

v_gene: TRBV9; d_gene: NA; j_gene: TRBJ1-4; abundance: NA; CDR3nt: TGTGCCAGCAGCGCAGTGGAAGGGAGTGAAAAACTGTTTTTT; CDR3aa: CASSAVEGSEKLFF
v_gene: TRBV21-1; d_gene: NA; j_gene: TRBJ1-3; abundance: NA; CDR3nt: TGTGCCAGCGGCAGGCCTCGCTCTGGAAACACCATATATTTT; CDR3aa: CASGRPRSGNTIYF
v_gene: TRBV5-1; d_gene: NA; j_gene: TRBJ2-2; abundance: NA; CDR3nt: TGCGCCAGCAGCCCGACAGGGAACACCGGGGAGCTGTTTTTT; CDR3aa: CASSPTGNTGELFF
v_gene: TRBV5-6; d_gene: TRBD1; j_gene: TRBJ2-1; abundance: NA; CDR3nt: TGTGCCAGCAGCTTGGGGACAGGGAAAATAGATGAGCAGTTCTTC; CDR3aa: CASSLGTGKIDEQFF
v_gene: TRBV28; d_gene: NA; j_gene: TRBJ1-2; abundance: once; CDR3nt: TGTGCCAGCAGGGAAAGGGCTAACTATGGCTACACCTTC; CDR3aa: CASRERANYGYTF
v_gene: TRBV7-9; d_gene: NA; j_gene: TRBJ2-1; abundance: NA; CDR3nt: TGTGCCAGCAATGTCGGGAATTCATACAATGAGCAGTTCTTC; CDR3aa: CASNVGNSYNEQFF
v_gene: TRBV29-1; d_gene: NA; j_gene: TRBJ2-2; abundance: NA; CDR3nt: TGCAGCGCCAGGGTGCAGAACACCGGGGAGCTGTTTTTT; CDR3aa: CSARVQNTGELFF
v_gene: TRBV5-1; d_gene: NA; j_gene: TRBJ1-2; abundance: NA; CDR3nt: TGCGCCAGCAGCTTCGGGGACTATGGCTACACCTTC; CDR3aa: CASSFGDYGYTF
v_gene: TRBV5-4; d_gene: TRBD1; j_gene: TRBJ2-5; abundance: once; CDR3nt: TGTGCCAGCAGCCCGACAGGGGGGGAGACCCAGTACTTC; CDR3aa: CASSPTGGETQYF
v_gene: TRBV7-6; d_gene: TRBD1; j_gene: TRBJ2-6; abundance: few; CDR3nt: TGTGCCAGCATGCCGGCCTACAGGGGCCCCAGGTCTGGGGCCAACGTCCTGACTTTC; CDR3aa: CASMPAYRGPRSGANVLTF
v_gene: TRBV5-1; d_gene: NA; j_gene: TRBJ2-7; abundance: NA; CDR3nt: TGCGCCAGCAGCTTGGTGGTCCAGCCCTACGAGCAGTACTTC; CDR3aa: CASSLVVQPYEQYF
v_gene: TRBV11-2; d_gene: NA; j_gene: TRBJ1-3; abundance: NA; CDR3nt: TGTGCCAGCAGCGTCGGGGGCGCGTTTGGAAACACCATATATTTT; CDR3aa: CASSVGGAFGNTIYF
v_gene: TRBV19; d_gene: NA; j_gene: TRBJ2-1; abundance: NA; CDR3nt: TGTGCCAGTAGCCTCGGAGGGCGATACAATGAGCAGTTCTTC; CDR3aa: CASSLGGRYNEQFF
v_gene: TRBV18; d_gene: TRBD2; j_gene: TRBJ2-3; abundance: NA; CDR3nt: TGTGCCAGCTCACCACTTGGACTAGCGGGAATTGCAGATACGCAGTATTTT; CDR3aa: CASSPLGLAGIADTQYF
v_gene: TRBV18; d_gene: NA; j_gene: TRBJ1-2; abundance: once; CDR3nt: TGTGCCAGCTCACTGGAGGGGTCTTCAAACTATGGCTACACCTTC; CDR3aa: CASSLEGSSNYGYTF
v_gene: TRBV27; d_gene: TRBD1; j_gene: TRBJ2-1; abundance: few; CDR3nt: TGTGCCAGCAGATCGACAGGGAGCTCCTACAATGAGCAGTTCTTC; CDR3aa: CASRSTGSSYNEQFF
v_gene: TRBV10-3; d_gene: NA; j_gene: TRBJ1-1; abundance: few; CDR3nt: TGTGCCATCCGTACAGTCATGAACACTGAAGCTTTCTTT; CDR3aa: CAIRTVMNTEAFF
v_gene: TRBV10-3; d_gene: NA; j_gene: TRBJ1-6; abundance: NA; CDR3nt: TGTGCCATCAGTCCCAAAGCACAGCTTAATTCACCCCTCCACTTT; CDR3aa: CAISPKAQLNSPLHF
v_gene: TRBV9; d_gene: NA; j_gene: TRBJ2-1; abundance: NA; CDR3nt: TGTGCCAGCAGCTCAGGGGGCGGGAGGGCCGATGAGCAGTTCTTC; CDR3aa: CASSSGGGRADEQFF
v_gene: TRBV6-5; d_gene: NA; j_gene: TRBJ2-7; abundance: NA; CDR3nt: TGTGCCAGCAGTTACTTGGGTCCCCCGAGCTCCTACGAGCAGTACTTC; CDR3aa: CASSYLGPPSSYEQYF
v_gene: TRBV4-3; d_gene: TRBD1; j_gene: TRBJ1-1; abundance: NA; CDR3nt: TGCGCCAGCAGCCAATTCACAGGGGACACTGAAGCTTTCTTT; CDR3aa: CASSQFTGDTEAFF
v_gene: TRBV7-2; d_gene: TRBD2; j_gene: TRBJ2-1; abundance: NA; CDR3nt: TGTGCCAGCAGCTTGGATAGCGGGGGGAGGTCCTACAATGAGCAGTTCTTC; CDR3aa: CASSLDSGGRSYNEQFF
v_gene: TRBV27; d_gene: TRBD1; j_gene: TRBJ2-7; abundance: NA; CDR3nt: TGTGCCAGCAGTTTATTAGGGACAGGGGGCCACGAGCAGTACTTC; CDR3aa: CASSLLGTGGHEQYF
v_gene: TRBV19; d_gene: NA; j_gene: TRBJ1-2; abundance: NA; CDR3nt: TGTGCCAGTAGTATCAGGCAGGCAACTAACTATGGCTACACCTTC; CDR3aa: CASSIRQATNYGYTF
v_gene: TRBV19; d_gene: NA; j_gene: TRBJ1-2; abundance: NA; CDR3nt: TGTGCCAGTAGTATAGGGACAGAATCCTATGGCTACACCTTC; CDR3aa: CASSIGTESYGYTF
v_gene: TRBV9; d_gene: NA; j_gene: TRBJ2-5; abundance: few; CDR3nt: TGTGCCAGCAGCGTAGGGGCAGGGGAAGAGACCCAGTACTTC; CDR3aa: CASSVGAGEETQYF
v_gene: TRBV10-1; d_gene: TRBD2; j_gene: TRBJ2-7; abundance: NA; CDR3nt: TGCGCCAGCAGAACTAGCGTCGGGTCCTACGAGCAGTACTTC; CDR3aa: CASRTSVGSYEQYF
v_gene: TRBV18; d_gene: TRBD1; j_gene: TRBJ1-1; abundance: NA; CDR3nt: TGTGCCAGCTCAAGTCAGGGGGAACATGGCACTGAAGCTTTCTTT; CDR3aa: CASSSQGEHGTEAFF
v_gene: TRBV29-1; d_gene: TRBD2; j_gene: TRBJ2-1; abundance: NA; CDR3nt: TGCAGCGTTCGAGGTGGGGGGACTAGCGGGAGGGCCGGCTACAATGAGCAGTTCTTC; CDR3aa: CSVRGGGTSGRAGYNEQFF
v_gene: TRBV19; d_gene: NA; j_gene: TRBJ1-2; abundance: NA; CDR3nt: TGTGCCAGTAGTACCACGGGACAAACGTTCTATGGCTACACCTTC; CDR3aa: CASSTTGQTFYGYTF
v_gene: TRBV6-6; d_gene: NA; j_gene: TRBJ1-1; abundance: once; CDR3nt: TGTGCCAGCAAAACTCAGGCGGGGGTAGCTTTCTTT; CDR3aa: CASKTQAGVAFF
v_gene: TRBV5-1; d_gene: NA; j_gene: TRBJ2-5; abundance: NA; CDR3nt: TGCGCCAGCAGCCCTGAGCGGGTTGAGACCCAGTACTTC; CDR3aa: CASSPERVETQYF
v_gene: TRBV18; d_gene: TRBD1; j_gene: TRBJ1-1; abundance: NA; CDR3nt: TGTGCCAGCTCAATACAGGGGGGAGGCACTGAAGCTTTCTTT; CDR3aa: CASSIQGGGTEAFF
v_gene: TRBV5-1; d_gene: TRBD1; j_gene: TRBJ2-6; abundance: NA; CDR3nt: TGCGCCACCCGGACAGGGGAACGGGCCGGGGCCAACGTCCTGACTTTC; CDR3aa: CATRTGERAGANVLTF
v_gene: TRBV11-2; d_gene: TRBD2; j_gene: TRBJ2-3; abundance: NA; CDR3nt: TGTGCCAGCAGACCTGGACTAGCGGGGGGGAGCACAGATACGCAGTATTTT; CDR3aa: CASRPGLAGGSTDTQYF
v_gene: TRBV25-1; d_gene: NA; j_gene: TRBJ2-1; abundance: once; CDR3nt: TGTGCCAGCAGTGAACAGCCTACAGGGCTCTACAATGAGCAGTTCTTC; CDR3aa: CASSEQPTGLYNEQFF
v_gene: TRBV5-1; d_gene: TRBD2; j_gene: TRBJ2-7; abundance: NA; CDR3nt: TGCGCCAGCAGCTTCTCTAGCGGGGGAACCTACGAGCAGTACTTC; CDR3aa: CASSFSSGGTYEQYF
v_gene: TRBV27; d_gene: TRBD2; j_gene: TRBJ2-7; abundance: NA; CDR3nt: TGTGCCAGCACCAGGACTAGCGGGGGATACGAGCAGTACTTC; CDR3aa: CASTRTSGGYEQYF
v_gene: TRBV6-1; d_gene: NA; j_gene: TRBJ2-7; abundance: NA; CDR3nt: TGTGCCAGCAGTGATACCCCGGGATCGATCACCTACGAGCAGTACTTC; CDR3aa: CASSDTPGSITYEQYF
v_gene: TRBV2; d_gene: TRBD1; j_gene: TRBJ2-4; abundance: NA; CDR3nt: TGTGCCAGCAGCCCCACTGAGGGGGCGACTTTTAAGGAGTCCAAAAACATTCAGTACTTC; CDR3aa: CASSPTEGATFKESKNIQYF
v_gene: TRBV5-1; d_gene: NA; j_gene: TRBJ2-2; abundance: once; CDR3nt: TGCGCCAGCACCGGACAGAGCACCGGGGAGCTGTTTTTT; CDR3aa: CASTGQSTGELFF
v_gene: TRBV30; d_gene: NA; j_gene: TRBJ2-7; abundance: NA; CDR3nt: TGTGCCTGGAGTGTACTGGGAGAGCAGTACTTC; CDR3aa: CAWSVLGEQYF
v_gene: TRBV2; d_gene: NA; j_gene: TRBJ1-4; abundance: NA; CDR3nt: TGTGCCAGCATCCTAAGGGTCCCTAATGAAAAACTGTTTTTT; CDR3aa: CASILRVPNEKLFF
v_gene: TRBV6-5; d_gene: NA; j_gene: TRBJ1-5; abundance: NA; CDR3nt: TGTGCCAGCAGTTTCAACAGGGACAGCAATCAGCCCCAGCATTTT; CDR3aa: CASSFNRDSNQPQHF
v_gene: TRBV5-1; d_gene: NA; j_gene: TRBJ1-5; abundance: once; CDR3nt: TGCGCCAGCAGCTTGGGTAGCGACAATCAGCCCCAGCATTTT; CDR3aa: CASSLGSDNQPQHF
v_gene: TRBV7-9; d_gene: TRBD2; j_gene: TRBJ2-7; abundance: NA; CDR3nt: TGTGCCAGCAGCCGCCCTTGGGGGGGATACGAGCAGTACTTC; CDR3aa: CASSRPWGGYEQYF